The clone carrying this T cell receptor beta chain has a count of ten or more. Its antigen is as yet unknown. A read error may account for a junction end that differs from germline. The data belong to a study of T cells after yellow fever vaccination. Study-wide background: The SMART-Seq v4 Ultra Low Input method served to prepare the low-cell-number fractions.

Germline V gene lookup returns CDR1 SEHNR and CDR2 FQNEAQ (reference sequence). CDR3 size: 11 residues. TCRdb called the 5' RACE reads again in MiXCR, with one record for every CDR3 protein. The table records tens of thousands of distinct CDR3 sequences, roughly 7.4% of them present only once. The study, taken as a whole, reports: It was a weaker secondary response, yet one that peaked faster, at day 5 versus 15.

This rearrangement joins TRBV7-9 to TRBJ2-7; D not resolved. The sample was CD8+ T cells sorted from PBMCs, taken on the day of the yellow fever booster vaccination. This clonotype was obtained from a man aged 25 to 45 who received the YFV17D yellow fever vaccine. The CDR3 protein is CASSSTYEQYF. The DNA for the CDR3 is TGCGCCAGCAGCTCTACCTACGAGCAGTACTTC. Supplemented by reference TRBV7-9 and TRBJ2-7, the full variable domain reads DTGVSQNPRHKITKRGQNVTFRCDPISEHNRLYWYRQTLGQGPEFLTYFQNEAQLEKSRLLSDRFSAERPKGSFSTLEIQRTEQGDSAMYLCASSSTYEQYFGPGTRLTVT.